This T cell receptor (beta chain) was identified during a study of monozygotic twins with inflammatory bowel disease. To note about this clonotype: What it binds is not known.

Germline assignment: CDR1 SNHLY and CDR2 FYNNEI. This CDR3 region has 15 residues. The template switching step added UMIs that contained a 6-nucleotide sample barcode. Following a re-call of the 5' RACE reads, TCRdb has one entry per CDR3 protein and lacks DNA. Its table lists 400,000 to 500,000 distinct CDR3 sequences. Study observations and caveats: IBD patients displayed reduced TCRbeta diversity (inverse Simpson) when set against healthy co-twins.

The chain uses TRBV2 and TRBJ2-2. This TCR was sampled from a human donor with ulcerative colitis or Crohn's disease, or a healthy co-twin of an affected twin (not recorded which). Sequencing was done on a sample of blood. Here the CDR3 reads CASSAGFQYTGELFF.